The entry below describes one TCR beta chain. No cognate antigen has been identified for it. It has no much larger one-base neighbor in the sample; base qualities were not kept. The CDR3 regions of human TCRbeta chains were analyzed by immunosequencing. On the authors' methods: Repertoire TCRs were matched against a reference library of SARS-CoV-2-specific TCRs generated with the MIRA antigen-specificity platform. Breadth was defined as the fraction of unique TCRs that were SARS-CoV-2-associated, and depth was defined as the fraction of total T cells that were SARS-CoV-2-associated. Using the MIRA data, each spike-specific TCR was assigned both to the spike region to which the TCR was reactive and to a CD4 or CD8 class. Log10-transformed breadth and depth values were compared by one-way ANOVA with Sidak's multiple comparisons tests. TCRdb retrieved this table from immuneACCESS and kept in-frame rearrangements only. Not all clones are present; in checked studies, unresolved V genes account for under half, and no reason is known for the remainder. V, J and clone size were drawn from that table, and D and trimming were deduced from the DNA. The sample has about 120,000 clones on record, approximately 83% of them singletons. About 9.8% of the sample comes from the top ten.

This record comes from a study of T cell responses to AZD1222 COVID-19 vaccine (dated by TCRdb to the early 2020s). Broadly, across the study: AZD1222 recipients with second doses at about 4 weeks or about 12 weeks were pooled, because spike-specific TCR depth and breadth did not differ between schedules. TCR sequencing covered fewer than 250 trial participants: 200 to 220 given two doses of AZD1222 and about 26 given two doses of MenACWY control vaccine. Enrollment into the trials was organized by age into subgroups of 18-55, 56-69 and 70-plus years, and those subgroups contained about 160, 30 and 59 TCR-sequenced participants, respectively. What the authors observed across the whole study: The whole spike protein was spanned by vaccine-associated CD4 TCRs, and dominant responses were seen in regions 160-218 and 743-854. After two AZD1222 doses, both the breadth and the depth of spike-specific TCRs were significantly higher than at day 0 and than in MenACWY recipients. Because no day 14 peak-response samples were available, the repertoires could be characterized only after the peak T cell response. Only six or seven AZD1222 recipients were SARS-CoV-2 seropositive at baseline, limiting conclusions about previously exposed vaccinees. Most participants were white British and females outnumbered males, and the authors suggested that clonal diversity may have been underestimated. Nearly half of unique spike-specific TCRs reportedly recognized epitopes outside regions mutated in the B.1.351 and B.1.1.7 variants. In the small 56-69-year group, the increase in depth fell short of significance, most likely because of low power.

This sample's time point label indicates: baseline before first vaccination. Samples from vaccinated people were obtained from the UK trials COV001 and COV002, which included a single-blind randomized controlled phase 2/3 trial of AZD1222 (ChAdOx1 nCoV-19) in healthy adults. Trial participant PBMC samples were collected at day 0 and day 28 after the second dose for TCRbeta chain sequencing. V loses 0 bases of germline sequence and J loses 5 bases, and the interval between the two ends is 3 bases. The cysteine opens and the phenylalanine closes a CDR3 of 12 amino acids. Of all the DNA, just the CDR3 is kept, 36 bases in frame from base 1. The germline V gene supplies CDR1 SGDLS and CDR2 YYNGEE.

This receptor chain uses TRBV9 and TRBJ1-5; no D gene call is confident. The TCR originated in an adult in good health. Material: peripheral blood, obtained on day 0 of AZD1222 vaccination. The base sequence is TGTGCCAGCAGCGTAGGGGATCAGCCCCAGCATTTT. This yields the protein CASSVGDQPQHF.